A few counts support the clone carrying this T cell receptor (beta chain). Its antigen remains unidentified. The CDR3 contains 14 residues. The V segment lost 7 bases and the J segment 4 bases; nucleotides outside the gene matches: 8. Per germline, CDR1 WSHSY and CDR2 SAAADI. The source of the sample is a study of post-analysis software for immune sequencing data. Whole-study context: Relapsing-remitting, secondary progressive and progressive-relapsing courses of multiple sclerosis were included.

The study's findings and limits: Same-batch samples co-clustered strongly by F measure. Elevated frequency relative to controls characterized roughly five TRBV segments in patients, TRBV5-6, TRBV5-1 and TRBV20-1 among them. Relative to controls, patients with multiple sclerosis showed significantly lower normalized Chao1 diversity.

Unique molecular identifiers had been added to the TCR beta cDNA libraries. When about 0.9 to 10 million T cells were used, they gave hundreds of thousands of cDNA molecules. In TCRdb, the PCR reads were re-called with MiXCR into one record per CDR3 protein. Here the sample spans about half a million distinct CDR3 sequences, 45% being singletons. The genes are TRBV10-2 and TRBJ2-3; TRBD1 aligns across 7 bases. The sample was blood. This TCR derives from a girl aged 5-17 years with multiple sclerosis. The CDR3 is CASTDFQGADTQYF. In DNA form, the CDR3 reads TGCGCCAGCACAGACTTCCAGGGGGCAGATACGCAGTATTTT.